This TCR beta chain was identified in a study of CD8 T cells in ankylosing spondylitis. One entry per CDR3 protein results from TCRdb running MiXCR on the 5' RACE reads. The sample records approximately 24,000 distinct CDR3 sequences, 2.5% to 3% being singletons. Germline V gene sequence: CDR1 SGDLS, CDR2 YYNGEE. Trimming left V 0 bases short and J 3 bases short, with 6 bases between. CDR3 length: 14 residues. This clonotype was seen at least ten times. This TCR was sampled from a female donor with ankylosing spondylitis or in good health (not recorded which). The gene calls are TRBV9 and TRBJ2-2; D might be TRBD2 (6 bases). Sequenced: blood, either unsorted or a sorted T cell fraction (not recorded which). Here the CDR3 DNA reads TGTGCCAGCAGCGTAGGCGGGGACACCGGGGAGCTGTTTTTT. It translates to CASSVGGDTGELFF.